This T cell receptor beta chain was sequenced during a study of molecular identifiers for immune sequencing clone quantification. From the PCR reads, TCRdb called clonotypes with MiXCR, one entry per CDR3 protein. The sample contains around 470,000 distinct CDR3 sequences, about a quarter of which appear only once. Sorting recovered naive CD8 T cells on a CD8+CD4-CCR7+CD45RA+ profile. Source material: naive CD8+ T cells from blood, with Jurkat cell RNA spiked in. Noted subset: FACS-sorted CD8+CD4-CCR7+CD45RA+ naive T cells. The source is a human donor in good health. Some libraries in this study had Jurkat cell RNA spiked in.

DNA for the CDR3: TGCAGTGCTAAACAGGGAAACTACGAGCAGTACTTC. Translation gives CSAKQGNYEQYF. The chain employs TRBV20-1 and TRBJ2-7, with TRBD1 as a possible D gene (6 bases). The germline V and J ends were trimmed by 4 bases and 3 bases, with 10 bases remaining between them. This CDR3 contains 12 residues. CDR1 and CDR2 (germline): DFQATT, SNEGSKA (reference sequence).